The 13 T cell receptor beta chains listed next were all sequenced from one sample in a study of blood T cell repertoires in COVID-19. Only in-frame clones appear in the TCRdb table, and some are missing; sequencing was by immunoSEQ multiplex PCR. The table shows under 300,000 clones, with 88% occurring only once. The sample taken for sequencing was peripheral blood. These receptors originate from a woman between 40 and 55 years old who had recovered from COVID-19.

J is TRBJ2-2 and V is TRBV24-1; D is perhaps TRBD1 (6 bases). The germline V gene encodes CDR1 KGHDR and CDR2 SFDVKD. V lost 1 base and J lost 4, with 12 bases in between. This CDR3 contains 16 residues. CDR3 sequence: CATSDFGQGSTGELFF. The DNA for the CDR3 is TGTGCCACCAGTGATTTTGGTCAGGGGAGCACCGGGGAGCTGTTTTTT.

The V and J genes are TRBV12-3 or TRBV12-4 and TRBJ2-5; D gene ambiguous. CDR3 length: 13 amino acids. Deletions cut 6 bases from V and 4 bases from J, with 12 bases between. For the CDR3, the DNA is TGTGCCAGCAGACAGAGATTGGGAGAGACCCAGTACTTC. This translates into CASRQRLGETQYF.

The chain combines TRBV5-6 with TRBJ2-7, with 7 bases aligning to TRBD1. Per germline, CDR1 SGHDT and CDR2 YYEEEE. The CDR3 extends over 13 amino acids. Trimming removed 3 bases from V and 0 bases from J; junction bases left unmatched: 0. Written as DNA, the CDR3 is TGTGCCAGCAGCTGGGACAGCTCCTACGAGCAGTACTTC. Its protein is CASSWDSSYEQYF.

The chain has TRBV6-5 and TRBJ1-1; D is ambiguous. Per the germline V gene, CDR1 is MNHEY and CDR2 is SVGAGI. V was clipped by 6 bases and J by 4 bases, with 15 bases between them. CDR3 size: 14 residues. CDR3 protein: CASSQTSGSTEAFF. CDR3 bases: TGTGCCAGCAGCCAAACCTCCGGGAGCACTGAAGCTTTCTTT.

This rearrangement joins TRBV27 to TRBJ2-2; D is perhaps TRBD2 (5 bases). The CDR3 extends over 15 amino acids. Trimming stripped 5 bases from V and 7 bases from J, with 17 bases between. Germline CDR1 reads MNHEY; CDR2 reads SMNVEV (reference sequence). The CDR3 loop is CASSPRRGLGGELFF. In DNA, the CDR3 is TGTGCCAGCAGTCCCCGTCGGGGATTGGGCGGGGAGCTGTTTTTT.

The chain carries TRBV14 and TRBJ2-3; tentatively, D is TRBD2 (6 bases). This CDR3 has 13 residues. V lost 4 bases and J 4 bases, leaving 9 bases between the germline ends. Germline CDR1 reads SGHDN; CDR2 reads FVKESK. As DNA, the CDR3 is TGTGCCAGCAGCCCGAGCGGGCCAGATACGCAGTATTTT. Protein product: CASSPSGPDTQYF.

The genes are TRBV7-3 and TRBJ2-1; TRBD2 is a possible D gene (6 bases). CDR3 size: 15 residues. Germline CDR1 reads SGHTA; CDR2 reads FQGTGA. The V gene lost 4 bases and the J gene lost 3 bases, with 13 bases spanning the gap. This CDR3 reads CASSSDPAGYNEQFF. The CDR3 region has the DNA TGTGCCAGCAGCTCCGACCCAGCGGGCTACAATGAGCAGTTCTTC.

J is TRBJ1-1 and V is TRBV3-1 (or the pseudogene TRBV3-2), with D hard to call. V was pared by 2 bases and J by 4 bases, with 5 bases between. CDR1 and CDR2 (germline): LGHDT, YNNKEL (reference sequence). This CDR3 contains 12 residues. The CDR3 nucleotides are TGTGCCAGCAGCCAATCCGTCACTGAAGCTTTCTTT. This translates into CASSQSVTEAFF.

The V call is TRBV6-2 or TRBV6-3, the J call TRBJ1-5; 8 bases agree with TRBD1. V trimming: 0 bases; J trimming: 3 bases; junction bases outside the gene matches: 13. This CDR3 contains 19 residues. The germline gives CDR1 MNHEY, CDR2 SVGEGT. CDR3 DNA sequence: TGTGCCAGCAGTTACTCACACGAAACCGGGACAGGTGACAATCAGCCCCAGCATTTT. Translation gives CASSYSHETGTGDNQPQHF.

This clone was seen just once. The J gene is TRBJ1-1, the V gene TRBV7-9; 7 positions agree with TRBD1. This CDR3 has 15 amino acids. Per the germline V gene, CDR1 is SEHNR and CDR2 is FQNEAQ (reference sequence). The junction had 8 bases not matched to a gene; V was cut back by 3 bases and J by 4 bases. In DNA, the CDR3 is TGTGCCAGCAGCTTCCAGGGGGGCAGGGGCACTGAAGCTTTCTTT. Translation: CASSFQGGRGTEAFF.

The chain carries TRBV19 and TRBJ2-1; D perhaps matches TRBD1 (6 bases). V was trimmed by 7 bases and J by 5 bases, leaving 9 bases between them. The CDR3 extends over 12 amino acids. Per germline, CDR1 LNHDA and CDR2 SQIVND (reference sequence). CDR3 sequence: CASMGDNNEQFF. CDR3 DNA: TGTGCCAGTATGGGGGACAACAATGAGCAGTTCTTC.

This clone was observed once. V and J are TRBV24-1 and TRBJ1-2; 7 nucleotides line up with TRBD1. This CDR3 contains 16 residues. The germline gives CDR1 KGHDR, CDR2 SFDVKD. Trimming took 5 bases from V and 2 from J; bases not matched to a gene: 10. This CDR3 is CATSGATGVGNYGYTF. The CDR3 coding sequence is TGTGCCACCAGTGGGGCAACAGGGGTGGGGAACTATGGCTACACCTTC.

The V gene is TRBV9, the J gene TRBJ2-3; D possibly corresponds to TRBD1 (6 bases). CDR3 length equals 15 residues. Germline V gene data show CDR1 as SGDLS and CDR2 as YYNGEE. The V and J ends lost 4 bases and 6 bases respectively, with 18 bases between them. CDR3 coding DNA: TGTGCCAGCAGCCTACTTGGACAGTGGGGGGATACGCAGTATTTT. Amino acids: CASSLLGQWGDTQYF.